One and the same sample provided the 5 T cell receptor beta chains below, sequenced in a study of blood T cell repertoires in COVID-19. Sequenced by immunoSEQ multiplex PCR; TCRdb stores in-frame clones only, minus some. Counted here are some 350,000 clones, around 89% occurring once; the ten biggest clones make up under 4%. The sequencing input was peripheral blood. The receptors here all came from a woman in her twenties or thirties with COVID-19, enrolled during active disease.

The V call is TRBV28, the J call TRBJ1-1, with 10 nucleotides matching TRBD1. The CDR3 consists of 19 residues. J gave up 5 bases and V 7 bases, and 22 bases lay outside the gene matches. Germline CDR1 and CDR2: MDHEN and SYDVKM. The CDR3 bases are TGTGCCAGCAATTCAATCTCTCGTGGGACAGGGGCCCCCTGGACTGAAGCTTTCTTT. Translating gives CASNSISRGTGAPWTEAFF.

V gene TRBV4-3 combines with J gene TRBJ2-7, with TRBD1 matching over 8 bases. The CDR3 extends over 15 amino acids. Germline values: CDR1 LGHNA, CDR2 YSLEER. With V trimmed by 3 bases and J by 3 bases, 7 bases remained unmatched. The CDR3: CASSQQAGTGYEQYF. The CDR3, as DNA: TGCGCCAGCAGCCAGCAAGCCGGGACAGGCTACGAGCAGTACTTC.

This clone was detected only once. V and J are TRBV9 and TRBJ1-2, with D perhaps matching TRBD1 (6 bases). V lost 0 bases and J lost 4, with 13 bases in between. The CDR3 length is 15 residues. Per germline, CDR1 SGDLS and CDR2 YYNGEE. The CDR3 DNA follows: TGTGCCAGCAGCGTAGCGACAGGTCCCATCTATGGCTACACCTTC. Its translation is CASSVATGPIYGYTF.

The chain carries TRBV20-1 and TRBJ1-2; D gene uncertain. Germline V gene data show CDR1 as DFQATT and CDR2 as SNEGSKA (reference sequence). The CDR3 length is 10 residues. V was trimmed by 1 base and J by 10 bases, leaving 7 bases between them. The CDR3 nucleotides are TGCAGTGCTAGAGCCACTGACTACACCTTC. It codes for CSARATDYTF.

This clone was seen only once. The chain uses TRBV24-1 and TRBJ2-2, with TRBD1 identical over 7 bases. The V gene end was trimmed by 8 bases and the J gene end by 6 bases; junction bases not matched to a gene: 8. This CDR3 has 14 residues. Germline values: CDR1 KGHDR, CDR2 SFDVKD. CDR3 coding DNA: TGTGCCACCACGGGCCAGGGGGACGCCGGGGAGCTGTTTTTT. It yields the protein CATTGQGDAGELFF.